This T cell receptor (beta chain) was profiled in a study of blood T cells in healthy people across ages. Germline V CDR1 and CDR2: SEHNR, FQNEAQ (reference sequence). V lost 8 bases to trimming and J lost 2 bases, with 12 bases between them. The CDR3 is made up of 14 amino acids. Primed by a sample-barcoded 5' primer and a J-beta primer mix, a second PCR proceeded for about 6 to 12 cycles. TCRdb re-called the 5' RACE reads with MiXCR, one entry per CDR3 protein. The profile shows about 640,000 distinct CDR3 sequences, around 54% of them singletons. Regarding the study as a whole: More naive CD4+ cells and higher diversity were found in long-lived than in aged donors.

Details on this clonotype: The antigen is not known.

The origin of this receptor is a man aged 55 to 69 in good health. The chain joins TRBV7-9 to TRBJ1-4, with a tentative D call TRBD1 (5 bases). The sample taken for sequencing was blood. The chain's CDR3 is CASDLTGTNEKLFF. The CDR3 DNA sequence: TGTGCCAGCGACCTCACAGGCACTAATGAAAAACTGTTTTTT. The full variable domain, with the rest looked up from reference TRBV7-9 and TRBJ1-4, is DTGVSQNPRHKITKRGQNVTFRCDPISEHNRLYWYRQTLGQGPEFLTYFQNEAQLEKSRLLSDRFSAERPKGSFSTLEIQRTEQGDSAMYLCASDLTGTNEKLFFGSGTQLSVL.